This T cell receptor beta chain was observed in a study of blood T cells in healthy people across ages (dated by TCRdb to the mid-2010s). Regarding the complete study: In model experiments, template switching captured roughly one uniquely barcoded TCR beta cDNA molecule for every two T cells. Using deep sequencing normalized with unique cDNA molecular identifiers, the study measured how TCR beta repertoire diversity changes with age. Four age groups were formed from the donors: young (average about 17 years), middle-aged (around 41), aged (around 62) and long-lived (roughly 88). To avoid experimental bias, donors of different ages were spread randomly across the sequencing lanes. For two donors (one aged 18 to 29 and one aged 80 or older), the study analyzed two additional independent replicas of 1 million unique cDNA reads from the same blood draw. The paper as a whole reports these results and caveats: The percentage of naive T cells measured by flow cytometry correlated strongly with observed TCR beta diversity. Total diversity estimates from one million sequenced T cells were considered lower bounds and underestimates. Donor CMV infection status was unknown, potentially confounding age-related changes in expanded clonotypes. Bulk unsorted PBMC profiling prevented conclusive comparison of naive and antigen-experienced compartments. As age increased, observed TCR beta diversity per million T cells dropped in a roughly linear way, and a significant reduction was already evident by age about 36. Compared with the aged group, the long-lived group had more naive CD4+ T cells, fewer expanded clones and increased TCR diversity, a pattern suggesting age selection.

The library was obtained by 5' RACE. Sequencing was performed on an Illumina HiSeq 2500. A second about 7 to 11 cycle PCR used a sample-barcoded 5' primer and a J-beta primer mix. A template-switch 5' adaptor carrying 12 random nucleotides introduced a unique molecular identifier onto each TCR beta cDNA molecule. At least 2.5 million CDR3-containing paired-end reads were obtained from each sample. All of the RNA was converted into first-strand cDNA using the Mint cDNA synthesis kit, with a TRBC-specific oligonucleotide serving as the primer. All cDNA was treated with uracil-DNA glycosylase and then went through a first 18-cycle PCR with the universal primers M1SS and BC2_uni_R. The paper's processing steps were these. For normalization, 1 million high-quality reads were randomly selected from each sample, with every read carrying a distinct molecular identifier. Reads with shared molecular identifiers were discarded instead of being binned into consensus sequences. MiTCR, run with a Q25 quality threshold and the strictest error-elimination algorithm, handled CDR3 identification, clonotype clustering and error correction. Lower-bound total TCR beta diversity was estimated with a nonparametric unseen species model using Euler transformation. TCRdb redid the processing of the public reads, applying fastp at Q25 and MiXCR, and retained in-frame beta chains. CDR3 protein duplicates are merged, each entry listing the most common genes and DNA. The authors' filters were not applied to this entry. The sample table records around 650,000 distinct CDR3 sequences; roughly 43% of these occur just once. Around 30% of the sample is taken by the ten largest.

On this clonotype: Its target antigen remains unknown. This could be a read error, since a much larger clone is one nucleotide away.

Donors were about 36 systemically healthy Caucasian individuals from Russia aged roughly 6 to 90 years. Each donor gave 8 to 10 milliliters of peripheral blood, drawn into EDTA-treated Vacutainer tubes. PBMCs were isolated by Ficoll-Paque density-gradient centrifugation, with at least 6 million obtained per sample. Trizol reagent was used to extract total RNA from the PBMCs, yielding at least 6 micrograms per sample. The percentages of naive CD45RAhigh/CD27high T cells were determined by flow cytometry on a PBMC aliquot from every donor. Via the germline V gene, CDR1 is SGDLS and CDR2 YYNGEE. The CDR3 measures 13 amino acids from cysteine to phenylalanine. CDR3 DNA is the only sequence kept; it has 39 bases, read in frame from the first base. V is shortened by 4 bases, J by 10 bases, and the region joining them spans 15 bases.

The sample consisted of blood. This sequence originates from a man older than 75 in good health. Here the chain combines TRBV9 and TRBJ2-1, and TRBD1 may be the D gene, going by 6 matching bases. Here the CDR3 is given as CASSRTDEYEQFF. The bases are TGTGCCAGCAGCAGGACAGACGAGTACGAGCAGTTCTTC.